These 14 T cell receptor beta chains came from one sample sequenced in a study of shared clonotypes between healthy human individuals. Measured with immunoSEQ multiplex PCR; TCRdb has only the in-frame clones, and not every one. The data contain about 2.3 million clones, approximately 93% of them singletons. Sample: naive CD4+ T cells from PBMCs. Subset given: CD45RA+ positively selected. The origin of the receptors is a man between 18 and 35 years old in good health. Some clones in this sample may be carry-over from other donors' samples.

This sequence joins TRBV7-2 and TRBJ1-2, with 8 positions matching TRBD1. CDR1 is SGHTA and CDR2 is FQGNSA in the germline V gene. CDR3 size: 15 residues. J gave up 1 base and V 2 bases, and 3 bases lay outside the gene matches. The CDR3 loop reads CASSLRGQVNYGYTF. In nucleotides, the CDR3 is TGTGCCAGCAGCTTAAGGGGACAGGTTAACTATGGCTACACCTTC. Variable domain in full (rest from reference TRBV7-2 and TRBJ1-2): GAGVSQSPSNKVTEKGKDVELRCDPISGHTALYWYRQSLGQGLEFLIYFQGNSAPDKSGLPSDRFSAERTGGSVSTLTIQRTQQEDSAVYLCASSLRGQVNYGYTFGSGTRLTVV.

This sequence joins TRBV10-3 and TRBJ1-3, with D possibly matching TRBD1 (5 bases). Trimming cost V 4 bases and J 3 bases, with 13 bases left between them. Germline-derived CDR1 and CDR2 are ENHRY and SYGVKD. The CDR3 covers 15 residues. The CDR3 here is CAISATGLSGNTIYF. Here the CDR3 DNA reads TGTGCCATCAGTGCCACAGGATTAAGTGGAAACACCATATATTTT.

This chain joins TRBV4-1 and TRBJ2-2, with TRBD1 identical over 8 bases. This CDR3 region has 18 residues. The junction had 12 bases not matched to a gene; V was cut back by 1 base and J by 5 bases. The germline gives CDR1 MGHRA, CDR2 YSYEKL. This CDR3 is CASSQVFRGRRGTGELFF. CDR3 sequence (DNA): TGCGCCAGCAGCCAAGTGTTCAGGGGGCGAAGGGGAACCGGGGAGCTGTTTTTT.

The V gene is TRBV27, the J gene TRBJ2-3, with TRBD2 identical over 9 bases. V shed 5 bases, J shed 0 bases, and the junction held 15 bases outside the gene matches. Germline V gene sequence: CDR1 MNHEY, CDR2 SMNVEV (reference sequence). This CDR3 has 19 residues. This CDR3 is CASSPARASGGTSTDTQYF. The CDR3 DNA follows: TGTGCCAGCAGTCCCGCCAGAGCGAGCGGGGGGACTAGCACAGATACGCAGTATTTT.

The gene calls are TRBV5-6 and TRBJ2-7, with D possibly matching TRBD1 (5 bases). The CDR3 length is 13 residues. The ends were cut back, 6 bases at V and 3 bases at J, with 13 bases in the middle. Germline CDR1 and CDR2: SGHDT and YYEEEE. The CDR3 DNA reads as TGTGCCAGCACCCATCGACAGAACTACGAGCAGTACTTC. Its protein product is CASTHRQNYEQYF.

The rearrangement uses TRBV29-1 and TRBJ2-5, with D perhaps matching TRBD1 or TRBD2 (5 bases each). The V gene's germline CDR1 is SQVTM and CDR2 ANQGSEA. CDR3 length: 13 amino acids. Between the trimmed V and J ends, which lost 6 bases and 0 bases, there was a span of 11 bases. The CDR3 is CSVRGRHQETQYF. DNA for the CDR3: TGCAGCGTGAGGGGACGGCACCAAGAGACCCAGTACTTC.

The V call is TRBV5-1, the J call TRBJ2-1; TRBD2 matches 9 bases. This CDR3 has 13 amino acids. V shed 5 bases and J 9 bases; nucleotides not matched to a gene: 6. CDR1 is SGHRS and CDR2 is YFSETQ in the germline V gene. The CDR3: CASREREEGEQFF. The CDR3, as DNA: TGCGCCAGCAGAGAGCGGGAGGAGGGTGAGCAGTTCTTC.

As concerns this clone: Other DNA variants within this sample encode the same CDR3. This sequence joins TRBV2 and TRBJ1-1, with D possibly matching TRBD1 (5 bases). The germline V and J ends were trimmed by 1 base and 5 bases, with 8 bases remaining between them. CDR1 SNHLY and CDR2 FYNNEI come from the germline V gene. The CDR3 sequence is 13 residues long. The CDR3 sequence: CASSEGTGTEAFF. In DNA form, the CDR3 reads TGTGCCAGCAGTGAAGGTACAGGAACTGAAGCTTTCTTT.

The V and J genes are TRBV14 and TRBJ2-1, with TRBD1 matching 8 bases. The V gene end was trimmed by 2 bases and the J gene end by 0 bases; junction bases not matched to a gene: 18. The CDR3 sequence is 21 residues long. Germline lookup yields CDR1 SGHDN and CDR2 FVKESK. The CDR3 is CASSQTFSDRGLFFSYNEQFF. CDR3 nucleotide sequence: TGTGCCAGCAGCCAAACATTTTCCGACAGGGGACTTTTTTTCTCCTACAATGAGCAGTTCTTC.

This chain uses TRBV7-7 with TRBJ1-1; D is uncertain. With 5 bases removed from V and 8 bases from J, the gap between germline ends came to 15 bases. CDR3 length: 13 amino acids. In germline, CDR1 is SSHAT, CDR2 FNYEAQ (reference sequence). CDR3 loop: CASSHNEFAEAFF. The CDR3 region has the DNA TGTGCCAGCAGCCACAACGAATTCGCGGAAGCTTTCTTT.

The rearrangement joins TRBV9 to TRBJ2-3; 10 positions match TRBD2. From germline, CDR1 is SGDLS and CDR2 YYNGEE. V lost 4 bases, J lost 0 bases, and 5 bases stayed unmatched. CDR3 length equals 16 residues. The CDR3 sequence: CASSTGLAASTDTQYF. The CDR3 bases are TGTGCCAGCAGCACCGGACTAGCGGCTAGCACAGATACGCAGTATTTT.

In its sample, this clone was seen a few times. Other nucleotide sequences from this sample produce the same CDR3. V is TRBV6-5 and J is TRBJ1-2; D gene unclear. The germline V gene has CDR1 MNHEY and CDR2 SVGAGI. The CDR3 length is 11 residues. V was shortened by 2 bases and J by 7 bases, with 5 bases between the two germline ends. DNA for the CDR3: TGTGCCAGCAGTTACCCCGGTGGCTACACCTTC. Its translation is CASSYPGGYTF.

This clone was seen a single time. Distinct nucleotide sequences in the sample also encode this CDR3. The chain carries TRBV7-2 and TRBJ1-2, with 8 nucleotides matching TRBD1. The CDR3 is 13 amino acids. The germline V gene has CDR1 SGHTA and CDR2 FQGNSA. After removal of 5 bases from V and 5 bases from J, the junction contained 4 bases not matched to a gene. The CDR3 DNA is TGTGCCAGCAGCGTCGGACAGGGATATGGCTACACCTTC. Protein product: CASSVGQGYGYTF.

This chain connects TRBV28 to TRBJ2-5; 7 nucleotides match TRBD2. The CDR3 has 14 amino acids. Trimming removed 5 bases from V and 5 bases from J; junction bases left unmatched: 8. In germline, CDR1 is MDHEN, CDR2 SYDVKM. The CDR3 DNA reads as TGTGCCAGCAGTCCCCTCGTGGGGGGGGAGACCCAGTACTTC. As protein: CASSPLVGGETQYF.